The 25 T cell receptor beta chains in this list originate from one sample, sequenced in a study of blood T cell repertoires in COVID-19. Repertoires were generated with immunoSEQ multiplex PCR, while TCRdb's copy carries only in-frame clones and drops some. Counted here are roughly 220,000 clones, roughly four fifths occurring once; the ten biggest clones make up over 12%. Sequenced material: PBMCs or T cells enriched from blood (not recorded which). These receptors were collected from a man aged 35-49 years who had recovered from COVID-19.

V is TRBV7-3 and J is TRBJ1-6; D gene ambiguous. The CDR3 totals 14 residues. Germline assignment: CDR1 SGHTA and CDR2 FQGTGA. The V end was cut by 5 bases, the J end by 10 bases, with 15 bases between. The CDR3 sequence is CASSQVGVGSPLHF. Here the CDR3 DNA reads TGTGCCAGCAGCCAAGTCGGGGTTGGATCACCCCTCCACTTT.

This clone was observed a few times. The chain combines TRBV29-1 with TRBJ1-2; D is possibly TRBD1 (6 bases). The CDR3 extends over 12 amino acids. Looked up from germline, CDR1 is SQVTM and CDR2 is ANQGSEA. V shed 6 bases and J shed 3 bases, with 11 bases lying between them. CDR3 sequence (DNA): TGCAGCGTGGCGGACAGCTACTATGGCTACACCTTC. It translates to CSVADSYYGYTF. Using reference TRBV29-1 and TRBJ1-2 for the parts outside the CDR3, the full variable domain is SAVISQKPSRDICQRGTSLTIQCQVDSQVTMMFWYRQQPGQSLTLIATANQGSEATYESGFVIDKFPISRPNLTFSTLTVSNMSPEDSSIYLCSVADSYYGYTFGSGTRLTVV.

The rearrangement uses TRBV10-1 and TRBJ2-1; 16 nucleotides match TRBD2. There are 17 residues in the CDR3. Germline assignment: CDR1 WNHNN and CDR2 SYGVQD (reference sequence). Trimming at V came to 3 bases and at J to 4 bases, leaving 3 bases not matched to a gene. CDR3 sequence (DNA): TGCGCCAGCAGTGAAGCGGGACTAGCGGGAGGGTACAATGAGCAGTTCTTC. As protein: CASSEAGLAGGYNEQFF.

This chain uses TRBV9 with TRBJ2-1; 8 bases are a match to TRBD2. Germline loops: CDR1 SGDLS, CDR2 YYNGEE. With V trimmed by 0 bases and J by 5 bases, 4 bases remained unmatched. The CDR3 spans 15 residues. The CDR3 nucleotides read TGTGCCAGCAGCGTAGGACTAGCGCCCGACAATGAGCAGTTCTTC. This encodes CASSVGLAPDNEQFF.

The rearrangement joins TRBV5-1 to TRBJ2-3; 7 nucleotides agree with TRBD1. The ends lost 0 bases at V and 4 bases at J; junction bases unmatched: 8. From germline, CDR1 is SGHRS and CDR2 YFSETQ. The CDR3 consists of 16 residues. The CDR3 nucleotides are TGCGCCAGCAGCTTGGGACAGGGTTTTGGGTCAGATACGCAGTATTTT. This encodes CASSLGQGFGSDTQYF.

The chain carries TRBV7-2 and TRBJ2-3; D might be TRBD2 (6 bases). The CDR3 has 18 amino acids. V was trimmed by 5 bases and J by 2 bases, leaving 23 bases between them. Germline values: CDR1 SGHTA, CDR2 FQGNSA. In DNA form, the CDR3 reads TGTGCCAGCAGCGGCCCGCGGAGACCGGGACTGAACACAGATACGCAGTATTTT. Translating it yields CASSGPRRPGLNTDTQYF.

The V gene is TRBV7-9, the J gene TRBJ1-2; 7 bases align to TRBD1. With V trimmed by 1 base and J by 2 bases, 1 base remained unmatched. The V gene's germline CDR1 is SEHNR and CDR2 FQNEAQ (reference sequence). The CDR3 covers 14 residues. CDR3 residues: CASSLGQGNYGYTF. The CDR3 DNA sequence: TGTGCCAGCAGCTTAGGACAGGGAAACTATGGCTACACCTTC.

This clone was recorded a few times. The chain combines TRBV5-1 with TRBJ1-1; 9 nucleotides align to TRBD1. V dropped 3 bases and J dropped 5; count of bases not matched to a gene: 8. This CDR3 spans 15 amino acids. The germline V gene has CDR1 SGHRS and CDR2 YFSETQ. CDR3 sequence reads: CASSSTQGANTEAFF. DNA of the CDR3: TGCGCCAGCAGCTCGACACAGGGGGCGAATACTGAAGCTTTCTTT.

This chain joins TRBV28 and TRBJ1-3; possible D gene TRBD1, 5 bases. Germline-derived CDR1 and CDR2 are MDHEN and SYDVKM. Trimming removed 2 bases at V and 0 bases at J, with 11 bases between. The CDR3 has 16 residues. CDR3 in amino acids: CASSLRQGRSGNTIYF. The CDR3 DNA reads TGTGCCAGCAGTTTACGGCAGGGTCGCTCTGGAAACACCATATATTTT.

The V and J genes are TRBV5-1 and TRBJ1-4; 7 nucleotides match TRBD1. V was pared by 3 bases and J by 7 bases, with 3 bases of the junction left unmatched. The CDR3 runs 13 residues. The germline V gene has CDR1 SGHRS and CDR2 YFSETQ. This chain's CDR3 is CASSSTGSEKLFF. The CDR3, as DNA: TGCGCCAGCAGCTCGACAGGGTCTGAAAAACTGTTTTTT.

The chain carries TRBV30 and TRBJ1-3, with 7 positions matching TRBD1. V lost 7 bases, J lost 1 base, and 4 bases stayed unmatched. The CDR3 consists of 13 residues. Germline CDR1 reads GTSNPN; CDR2 reads SVGIG (reference sequence). CDR3 nucleotides: TGTGCCTCCGTCAGGGGGTCTGGAAACACCATATATTTT. The encoded protein is CASVRGSGNTIYF.

This clone was found a few times. The rearrangement links TRBV10-3 to TRBJ1-4; TRBD1 matches at 7 bases. Germline V CDR1 and CDR2: ENHRY, SYGVKD. With V trimmed by 2 bases and J by 9 bases, 6 bases remained unmatched. This CDR3 has 14 amino acids. CDR3 loop: CAISEQKDRKKLFF. Here the CDR3 DNA reads TGTGCCATCAGTGAGCAAAAGGACAGGAAAAAACTGTTTTTT.

The table lists this clone with a few counts. The chain carries TRBV5-1 and TRBJ2-1; TRBD2 matches at 7 bases. Germline lookup yields CDR1 SGHRS and CDR2 YFSETQ. After removal of 0 bases from V and 0 bases from J, the junction contained 6 bases not matched to a gene. The CDR3 has 17 amino acids. CDR3 amino acids: CASSLGGGDYSYNEQFF. CDR3 nucleotide sequence: TGCGCCAGCAGCTTGGGGGGAGGGGATTACTCCTACAATGAGCAGTTCTTC.

The chain uses TRBV19 and TRBJ2-1; TRBD2 matches at 9 bases. This CDR3 is built from 16 residues. J was trimmed by 3 bases and V by 2 bases; bases with no gene match: 5. CDR1 is LNHDA, CDR2 SQIVND, per germline (reference sequence). This chain's CDR3 is CASSIPASGIYNEQFF. CDR3 DNA: TGTGCCAGTAGTATACCGGCTAGCGGGATCTACAATGAGCAGTTCTTC.

The chain combines TRBV5-1 with TRBJ2-7, with 8 nucleotides matching TRBD2. CDR3 size: 14 residues. From germline, CDR1 is SGHRS and CDR2 YFSETQ. Trimming at V came to 5 bases and at J to 0 bases, leaving 4 bases not matched to a gene. The CDR3 bases are TGCGCCAGCAGAGGGCGGGGGGCCTCCTACGAGCAGTACTTC. Encoded protein: CASRGRGASYEQYF.

The chain uses TRBV5-1 and TRBJ2-2, with 9 bases fitting TRBD2. The CDR3 consists of 15 residues. The germline V gene has CDR1 SGHRS and CDR2 YFSETQ. The V gene end was trimmed by 9 bases and the J gene end by 5 bases; junction bases not matched to a gene: 11. In DNA, the CDR3 is TGCGCCACCCGAGGCGGGAGGGCGGGAACCGGGGAGCTGTTTTTT. It yields the protein CATRGGRAGTGELFF. The full variable domain, in which reference TRBV5-1 and TRBJ2-2 provide the parts outside the CDR3, is KAGVTQTPRYLIKTRGQQVTLSCSPISGHRSVSWYQQTPGQGLQFLFEYFSETQRNKGNFPGRFSGRQFSNSRSEMNVSTLELGDSALYLCATRGGRAGTGELFFGEGSRLTVL.

The chain employs TRBV7-2 and TRBJ2-1, with D possibly matching TRBD2 (5 bases). Trimming shortened V by 4 bases and J by 14 bases, and 18 bases separated the two germline ends. Germline CDR1 and CDR2: SGHTA and FQGNSA. The CDR3 covers 13 residues. For the CDR3, the DNA is TGTGCCAGCAGCTACACGGAAGGCGGACTCGAGTTCTTC. It specifies CASSYTEGGLEFF.

The sample holds one count of this clone. The chain uses TRBV20-1 and TRBJ2-7; a possible D gene is TRBD2 (6 bases). Germline CDR1 DFQATT, CDR2 SNEGSKA (reference sequence). CDR3 length: 11 residues. V lost 5 bases, J lost 9 bases, and 14 bases lay in between. The CDR3 here is CSAAGTDPQYF. For the CDR3, the DNA is TGCAGTGCTGCGGGGACGGACCCGCAGTACTTC.

The rearrangement links TRBV28 to TRBJ2-5, with D possibly matching TRBD1 (5 bases). V shed 7 bases and J shed 2 bases, with 8 bases lying between them. The V gene's germline CDR1 is MDHEN and CDR2 SYDVKM. This CDR3 has 12 amino acids. The CDR3 here is CASTGIQETQYF. CDR3 DNA sequence: TGTGCCAGCACAGGGATTCAAGAGACCCAGTACTTC.

V gene TRBV4-3 combines with J gene TRBJ1-2; 9 bases agree with TRBD1. The CDR3 has 15 residues. Germline CDR1 reads LGHNA; CDR2 reads YSLEER. With V trimmed by 0 bases and J by 4 bases, 3 bases remained unmatched. The CDR3 nucleotides are TGCGCCAGCAGCCAAGAGCCGGGACAGGGCTATGGCTACACCTTC. It is translated as CASSQEPGQGYGYTF.

V is TRBV6-5 and J is TRBJ1-2, with unresolved D. Germline assignment: CDR1 MNHEY and CDR2 SVGAGI. Trimming cost V 6 bases and J 8 bases, with 16 bases left between them. This CDR3 comprises 13 residues. CDR3 loop: CASRRALGGGYTF. CDR3 nucleotides: TGTGCCAGCAGACGAGCGCTGGGAGGAGGCTACACCTTC.

The chain has TRBV19 and TRBJ2-2, with a possible D match to TRBD1 (5 bases). Between the trimmed V and J ends, which lost 5 bases and 1 base, there was a span of 8 bases. Looked up from germline, CDR1 is LNHDA and CDR2 is SQIVND (reference sequence). The CDR3 runs to 14 residues. CDR3 DNA: TGTGCCAGTAGTTGGCAGGGGAACACCGGGGAGCTGTTTTTT. Protein: CASSWQGNTGELFF.

The J gene is TRBJ2-3, the V gene TRBV23-1; 8 nucleotides align to TRBD2. TRBV23-1 carries the ORF label, with uncertain function. J was trimmed by 0 bases and V by 3 bases; bases with no gene match: 11. CDR3 size: 18 residues. The CDR3 bases are TGCGCCAGCAGTCATAAAAAAGGGGCTAGCGGGAGCACAGATACGCAGTATTTT. This sequence encodes CASSHKKGASGSTDTQYF.

The chain has TRBV27 and TRBJ2-4, with 9 bases that match TRBD1. Trimming cost V 10 bases and J 7 bases; bases outside gene matches: 5. CDR3 length: 12 amino acids. The V gene's germline CDR1 is MNHEY and CDR2 SMNVEV (reference sequence). The CDR3 DNA sequence: TGTGCCACCGTTGGACAGGGGAACATTCAGTACTTC. It encodes CATVGQGNIQYF.

The V gene is TRBV9, the J gene TRBJ1-6, with D perhaps TRBD1 (5 bases). The germline gives CDR1 SGDLS, CDR2 YYNGEE. V lost 4 bases to trimming and J lost 8 bases, with 7 bases between them. The CDR3 is 12 amino acids. This CDR3 is CASSPGDSPLHF. In DNA, the CDR3 is TGTGCCAGCAGCCCGGGGGATTCACCCCTCCACTTT.